These 3 T cell receptor beta chains were sequenced from one sample in a study of blood T cell repertoires in COVID-19. Repertoires were generated with immunoSEQ multiplex PCR, while TCRdb's copy carries only in-frame clones and drops some. The sample lists a few hundred thousand clones; 70% to 90% were seen once. The specimen sequenced was PBMCs or T cells enriched from blood (not recorded which). The source of these receptors is a woman in her thirties or forties with acute COVID-19.

The genes are TRBV2 and TRBJ2-2; 7 bases match TRBD2. CDR1 is SNHLY and CDR2 is FYNNEI in the germline V gene. The CDR3 sequence is 16 residues long. V gave up 6 bases and J gave up 0 bases; unmatched junction bases: 7. This CDR3 is CASSREGLANTGELFF. The CDR3 nucleotides read TGTGCCAGCAGCCGAGAAGGACTAGCGAACACCGGGGAGCTGTTTTTT.

Written as DNA, the CDR3 is TGTGCCAGCAGCTTGGACAGGGCCTTAGAGCAGTTCTTC. Residues: CASSLDRALEQFF. J is TRBJ2-1 and V is TRBV7-2, with 8 positions matching TRBD1. Germline CDR1 SGHTA, CDR2 FQGNSA. Unmatched junction bases numbered 5, after V lost 3 bases and J lost 10 bases. CDR3 length: 13 residues.

The DNA for the CDR3 is TGTGCCAGCAGCGGGACTTTTCAAGAGACCCAGTACTTC. This codes for CASSGTFQETQYF. The rearrangement uses TRBV7-9 and TRBJ2-5, with D possibly being TRBD2 (6 bases). Trimming removed 5 bases from V and 2 bases from J, with 9 bases in between. Germline V gene data show CDR1 as SEHNR and CDR2 as FQNEAQ (reference sequence). The CDR3 contains 13 residues.